This entry describes one TCR beta chain. Germline is not matched at one junction end, which may reflect a read error. The protocol was immunoSEQ multiplex PCR, while the TCRdb copy is restricted to in-frame clones and leaves out a portion. The table has about 23,000 clones, under 95% seen once. This entry is derived from a study of blood T cell repertoires in COVID-19. From germline, CDR1 is SGHTA and CDR2 FQGNSA. The length of the CDR3 is 16 residues. The specimen was peripheral blood. J is TRBJ1-5 and V is TRBV7-2, with D tentatively TRBD1 (5 bases). The receptor was derived from a woman aged 45-60 years with active COVID-19. CDR3 nucleotide sequence: TGTGCCAGCAGGTTAGGCGGGGGGTCGGGAGCTCAGCCCCAGCATTTT. It codes for CASRLGGGSGAQPQHF.